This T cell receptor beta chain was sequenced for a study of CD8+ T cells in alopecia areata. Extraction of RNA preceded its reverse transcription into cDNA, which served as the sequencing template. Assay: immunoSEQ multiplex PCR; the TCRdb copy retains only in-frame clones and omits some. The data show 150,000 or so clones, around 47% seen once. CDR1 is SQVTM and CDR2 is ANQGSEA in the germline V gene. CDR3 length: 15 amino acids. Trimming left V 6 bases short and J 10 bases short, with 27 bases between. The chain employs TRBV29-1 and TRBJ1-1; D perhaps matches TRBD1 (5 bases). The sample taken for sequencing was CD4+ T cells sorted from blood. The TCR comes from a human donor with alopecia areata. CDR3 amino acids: CSVQEPRSLHRGAFF. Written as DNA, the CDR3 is TGCAGCGTCCAAGAACCCCGGTCTCTTCATAGGGGAGCTTTCTTT.